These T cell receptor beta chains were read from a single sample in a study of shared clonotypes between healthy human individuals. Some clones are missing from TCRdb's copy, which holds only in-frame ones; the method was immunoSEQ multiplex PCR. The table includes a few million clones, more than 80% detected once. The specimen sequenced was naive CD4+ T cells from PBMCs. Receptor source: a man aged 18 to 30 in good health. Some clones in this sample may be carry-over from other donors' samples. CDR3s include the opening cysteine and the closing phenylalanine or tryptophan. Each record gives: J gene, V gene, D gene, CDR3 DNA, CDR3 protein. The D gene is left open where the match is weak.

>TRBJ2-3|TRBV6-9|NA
TGTGCCAGCAGTTATCTCGCAGGGAGCCTGAGGAATACGCAGTATTTT
CASSYLAGSLRNTQYF
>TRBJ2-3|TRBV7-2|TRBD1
TGTGCCAGCAGCTTAGCGCGACAGGGTTACCAGTATTTT
CASSLARQGYQYF
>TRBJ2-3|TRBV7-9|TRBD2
TGTGCCAGCAGCCTGCGGGGGACTAGCACAGATACGCAGTATTTT
CASSLRGTSTDTQYF
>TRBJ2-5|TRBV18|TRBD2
TGTGCCAGCTCACGCGCGGGGGGGCCCGGAGAGACCCAGTACTTC
CASSRAGGPGETQYF
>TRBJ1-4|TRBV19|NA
TGTGCCAGTAGTATCAGGGGCGAAAAACTGTTTTTT
CASSIRGEKLFF
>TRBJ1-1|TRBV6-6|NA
TGTGCCAGCAGTTACTCGAACGGCGGCACTGAAGCTTTCTTT
CASSYSNGGTEAFF
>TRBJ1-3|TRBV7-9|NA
TGTGCCAGCAGCTTAGGGACCGCTGGAAACACCATATATTTT
CASSLGTAGNTIYF
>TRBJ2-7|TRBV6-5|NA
TGTGCCAGCAGTTTAGGTGGCGAGCAGTACTTC
CASSLGGEQYF
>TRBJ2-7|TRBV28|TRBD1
TGTGCCAGCAACGAACCTGGGACAGGGGCCTACGAGCAGTACTTC
CASNEPGTGAYEQYF
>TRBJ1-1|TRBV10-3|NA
TGTGCCATCACTGGGGCTGTGAACACTGAAGCTTTCTTT
CAITGAVNTEAFF